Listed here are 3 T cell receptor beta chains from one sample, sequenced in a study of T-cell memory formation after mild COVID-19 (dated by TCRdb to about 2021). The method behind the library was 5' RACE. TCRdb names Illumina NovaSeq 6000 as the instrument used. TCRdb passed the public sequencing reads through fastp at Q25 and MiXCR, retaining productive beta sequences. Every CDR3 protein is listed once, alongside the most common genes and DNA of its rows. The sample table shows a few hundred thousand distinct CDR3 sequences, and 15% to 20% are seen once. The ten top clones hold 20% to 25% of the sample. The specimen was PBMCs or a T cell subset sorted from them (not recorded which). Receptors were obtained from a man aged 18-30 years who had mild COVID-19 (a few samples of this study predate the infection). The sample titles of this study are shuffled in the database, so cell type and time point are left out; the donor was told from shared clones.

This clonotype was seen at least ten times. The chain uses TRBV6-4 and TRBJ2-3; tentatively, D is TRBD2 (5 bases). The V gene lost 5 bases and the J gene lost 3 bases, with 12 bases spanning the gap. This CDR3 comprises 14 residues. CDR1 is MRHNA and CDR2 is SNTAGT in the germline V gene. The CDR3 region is CASSLASGTDTQYF. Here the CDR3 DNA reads TGTGCCAGCAGTCTAGCTTCAGGAACAGATACGCAGTATTTT.

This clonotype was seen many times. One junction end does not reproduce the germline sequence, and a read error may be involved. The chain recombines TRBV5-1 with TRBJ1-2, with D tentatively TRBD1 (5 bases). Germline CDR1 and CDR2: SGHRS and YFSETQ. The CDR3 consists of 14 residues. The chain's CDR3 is CASSLAVGDYGYTF. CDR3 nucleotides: TGTGCCAGCAGCTTAGCCGTAGGGGACTATGGCTACACCTTC.

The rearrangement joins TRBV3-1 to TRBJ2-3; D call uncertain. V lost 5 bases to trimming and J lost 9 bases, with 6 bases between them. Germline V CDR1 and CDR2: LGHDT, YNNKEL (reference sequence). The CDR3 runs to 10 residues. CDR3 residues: CASSGRTQYF. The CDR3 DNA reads TGTGCCAGCAGCGGGCGGACGCAGTATTTT.